The TCR beta chain under discussion was sequenced for a study of OX40 agonist ivuxolimab in advanced cancers. Study in general: The diagnoses of dose-escalation patients were hepatocellular carcinoma, melanoma, renal cell or head and neck cancer. The dose-escalation cohort was approximately 81% male, with a mean age of about 58 years, ranging roughly 23 to 85.

Findings of the study overall: The CD4+ and CD8+ T cells in the blood had expanded clonally by week 6 at 0.1 to 3.0 mg/kg. Compared with CD4+, CD8+ T cells on average had more expanded clones.

On this clone: No antigen is known for it.

Germline-derived CDR1 and CDR2 are MNHEY and SVGAGI. The CDR3 covers 13 residues. V was clipped by 11 bases and J by 7 bases, with 17 bases between them. Using immunoSEQ multiplex PCR, the repertoire was profiled, and TCRdb retains in-frame clones only, with some absent. The repertoire holds 73,000 or so clones, with about 81% as singletons. The specimen comprised CD4+ or CD8+ T cells sorted from blood, sampled in a trial of the OX40 agonist ivuxolimab. The V gene is TRBV6-5, the J gene TRBJ1-4, with D hard to call. The clonotype comes from an adult with an advanced solid tumor such as melanoma, head and neck, liver or kidney cancer. The DNA for the CDR3 is TGTGCCTCACGAGCACAACAAGGTGAAAAACTGTTTTTT. Its protein is CASRAQQGEKLFF.